The 20 T cell receptor beta chains presented below share a single source sample, sequenced in a study of human T cells and chemical hapten exposure. TCRdb reprocessed the RACE reads via MiXCR and lists one record per CDR3 protein. This table has about 40,000 distinct CDR3 sequences, 3% to 4% appearing once. Time point indicated: patch test 2, 6 weeks after DPC sensitization. Treatment specified: therapeutic diphenylcyclopropenone sensitization with weekly scalp DPC. Sequencing was performed on whole blood, taken in connection with sensitization to the hapten diphenylcyclopropenone (DPC). The receptors stem from a man between 40 and 49 years old with alopecia areata. Some clones in this sample may be carry-over from other donors' samples.

This clonotype was seen many times. This chain links TRBV12-3 or TRBV12-4 with TRBJ2-6, with D tentatively TRBD1 or TRBD2 (5 bases each). Trimming pared 8 bases from V and 2 bases from J, leaving 7 bases between. The CDR3 contains 13 residues. The CDR3: CASRGAGANVLTF. DNA of the CDR3: TGTGCCAGCCGAGGGGCTGGGGCCAACGTCCTGACTTTC.

The sample holds a few counts of this clonotype. The V gene is TRBV29-1, the J gene TRBJ2-3; tentatively, D is TRBD2 (5 bases). V dropped 5 bases and J dropped 1 base, with 7 bases sitting between them. This CDR3 has 12 amino acids. Per germline, CDR1 SQVTM and CDR2 ANQGSEA. CDR3 sequence (DNA): TGCAGCGTTCGGGGAGGCACAGATACGCAGTATTTT. Translating gives CSVRGGTDTQYF.

This clonotype came up many times. The chain uses TRBV29-1 and TRBJ2-2; D remains unclear. V was trimmed by 0 bases and J by 6 bases, leaving 11 bases between them. The CDR3 covers 14 residues. CDR1 SQVTM and CDR2 ANQGSEA come from the germline V gene. CDR3 bases: TGCAGCGTTGAAGATGCGAAGAAACCCGGGGAGCTGTTTTTT. Translated: CSVEDAKKPGELFF.

At least ten counts were recorded for this clonotype. The DNA for the CDR3 is TGTGCCAGCAGTCGGACCCCCGAGCAGTACTTC. Translating it yields CASSRTPEQYF. The gene calls are TRBV12-3 or TRBV12-4 and TRBJ2-7; D not certain. The CDR3 is 11 amino acids. With 5 bases removed from V and 6 bases from J, the gap between germline ends came to 8 bases.

The sample holds many counts of this clonotype. This rearrangement joins TRBV20-1 to TRBJ2-1; 14 bases line up with TRBD2. V lost 5 bases, J lost 8 bases, and 11 bases stayed unmatched. CDR1 and CDR2 (germline): DFQATT, SNEGSKA (reference sequence). CDR3 length: 16 amino acids. CDR3 sequence reads: CSADLPGTSGSYEQFF. The DNA of the CDR3 is TGCAGTGCTGATCTACCCGGGACTAGCGGGAGCTATGAGCAGTTCTTC.

This clonotype occurred many times. The chain carries TRBV7-2 and TRBJ1-5; no clear D. V was clipped by 1 base and J by 10 bases, with 8 bases between them. Germline V CDR1 and CDR2: SGHTA, FQGNSA. This CDR3 has 12 amino acids. The CDR3 region is CASSLGGFPQHF. The CDR3 nucleotides read TGTGCCAGCAGCTTAGGCGGTTTTCCCCAGCATTTT.

This clonotype was found many times. This rearrangement joins TRBV20-1 to TRBJ1-5, with a possible D match to TRBD1 (5 bases). The CDR3 sequence is 13 residues long. V was trimmed by 1 base and J by 5 bases, leaving 9 bases between them. Germline lookup yields CDR1 DFQATT and CDR2 SNEGSKA (reference sequence). CDR3 coding DNA: TGCAGTGCTAGAGTCAGGGAAGATCAGCCCCAGCATTTT. It codes for CSARVREDQPQHF.

This clonotype came up many times. The rearrangement links TRBV7-9 to TRBJ1-3; D may be TRBD1 (5 bases). The CDR3 spans 15 residues. Per the germline V gene, CDR1 is SEHNR and CDR2 is FQNEAQ (reference sequence). Deletions cut 1 base from V and 4 bases from J, with 11 bases between. The CDR3 coding sequence is TGTGCCAGCAGCTTAGAAGGGGCGCAAGGAAACACCATATATTTT. This sequence encodes CASSLEGAQGNTIYF.

This clonotype was seen at least ten times. This chain uses TRBV2 with TRBJ2-3; D might be TRBD1 (6 bases). The CDR3 is 13 amino acids. Trimming shortened V by 6 bases and J by 5 bases, and 12 bases separated the two germline ends. Looked up from germline, CDR1 is SNHLY and CDR2 is FYNNEI. The CDR3 sequence is CASRPRGRDTQYF. In nucleotides, the CDR3 is TGTGCCAGCAGGCCCAGGGGCCGAGATACGCAGTATTTT.

This clonotype occurred many times. The chain joins TRBV20-1 to TRBJ2-5; the D gene is possibly TRBD2 (7 bases). V lost 7 bases and J lost 4, with 13 bases in between. The length of the CDR3 is 12 residues. CDR1 DFQATT and CDR2 SNEGSKA come from the germline V gene (reference sequence). The CDR3 region has the DNA TGCAGTGGAAAGAGGGGGGGAGAGACCCAGTACTTC. Translating it yields CSGKRGGETQYF.

This clonotype was counted at least ten times. The gene calls are TRBV20-1 and TRBJ2-1; a weak D match, TRBD2 (6 bases). The CDR3 has 16 amino acids. V was cut by 7 bases and J by 4 bases, with 23 bases left in between. The germline V gene encodes CDR1 DFQATT and CDR2 SNEGSKA (reference sequence). DNA of the CDR3: TGCAGTGTTCTGGCTCCGGGAGCAAACACTTACAATGAGCAGTTCTTC. Its translation is CSVLAPGANTYNEQFF.

In this sample, this clonotype turned up many times. V usage is TRBV2 and J usage is TRBJ2-1, with 8 bases that match TRBD1. V lost 6 bases to trimming and J lost 5 bases; unmatched junction nucleotides: 6. The germline CDR1 and CDR2 sequences are SNHLY and FYNNEI. The CDR3 extends over 14 amino acids. CDR3 sequence reads: CASRKTGGNNEQFF. Here the CDR3 DNA reads TGTGCCAGCAGGAAAACAGGGGGGAACAATGAGCAGTTCTTC. The whole variable domain, remainder taken from reference TRBV2 and TRBJ2-1, is EPEVTQTPSHQVTQMGQEVILRCVPISNHLYFYWYRQILGQKVEFLVSFYNNEISEKSEIFDDQFSVERPDGSNFTLKIRSTKLEDSAMYFCASRKTGGNNEQFFGPGTRLTVL.

This clonotype turned up a few times. DNA of the CDR3: TGTGCCAGCTCAACGAGACAGGATCAGCCCCAGCATTTT. It specifies CASSTRQDQPQHF. The rearrangement links TRBV6-4 to TRBJ1-5, with a weak D call TRBD1 (6 bases). There are 13 residues in the CDR3. Germline V gene sequence: CDR1 MRHNA, CDR2 SNTAGT. V lost 8 bases to trimming and J lost 5 bases, with 13 bases between them.

This clonotype was seen many times. CDR3 region: CATLRTLPNTEAFF. The CDR3 DNA is TGTGCCACCCTACGGACACTCCCTAACACTGAAGCTTTCTTT. The chain employs TRBV28 and TRBJ1-1, with D possibly being TRBD1 (5 bases). Trimming left V 10 bases short and J 2 bases short, with 17 bases between. The germline CDR1 and CDR2 sequences are MDHEN and SYDVKM. This CDR3 spans 14 amino acids.

This chain uses TRBV5-1 with TRBJ1-1, with D unresolved. Germline V gives CDR1 SGHRS, CDR2 YFSETQ. The germline V and J ends were trimmed by 3 bases and 3 bases, with 15 bases remaining between them. The CDR3 runs to 15 residues. CDR3 bases: TGCGCCAGCAGCTCGTTGGGAGGGTCGGACACTGAAGCTTTCTTT. Translation: CASSSLGGSDTEAFF.

The V call is TRBV4-1, the J call TRBJ1-1; 7 bases fit TRBD1. Germline V gene sequence: CDR1 MGHRA, CDR2 YSYEKL. V shed 2 bases, J shed 1 base, and the junction held 13 bases outside the gene matches. The CDR3 consists of 18 residues. This CDR3 is CASSQTTMEGAQNTEAFF. CDR3 DNA: TGCGCCAGCAGCCAAACAACAATGGAGGGGGCGCAGAACACTGAAGCTTTCTTT.

The sample holds many counts of this clonotype. The V gene is TRBV12-3 or TRBV12-4, the J gene TRBJ1-2; D is perhaps TRBD1 (6 bases). V lost 7 bases, J lost 8 bases, and 23 bases lay in between. The CDR3 has 15 residues. CDR3 sequence reads: CASISTGRQAGGYTF. The CDR3 DNA sequence: TGTGCCAGCATCTCCACTGGACGACAGGCTGGGGGCTACACCTTC.

This clonotype was detected ten times or more. This chain joins TRBV5-1 and TRBJ2-5, with D maybe TRBD1 (6 bases). The CDR3 has 13 residues. The V gene's germline CDR1 is SGHRS and CDR2 YFSETQ. The V end was cut by 0 bases, the J end by 3 bases, with 6 bases between. The CDR3 DNA sequence: TGCGCCAGCAGCTTGGGGACAGAAGAGACCCAGTACTTC. This translates into CASSLGTEETQYF.

This clonotype was detected many times. The V call is TRBV20-1, the J call TRBJ1-5, with 9 bases lining up with TRBD1. V trimming: 5 bases; J trimming: 2 bases; junction bases outside the gene matches: 7. The germline CDR1 and CDR2 sequences are DFQATT and SNEGSKA (reference sequence). CDR3 size: 15 residues. CDR3 DNA: TGCAGTGCTTTTACAGGGGGCCGAGGCAATCAGCCCCAGCATTTT. Its protein is CSAFTGGRGNQPQHF.

This clonotype showed up many times. The rearrangement links TRBV7-2 to TRBJ2-2; 10 bases are shared with TRBD2. Trimming removed 2 bases from V and 4 bases from J; junction bases left unmatched: 22. The germline V gene encodes CDR1 SGHTA and CDR2 FQGNSA. There are 22 residues in the CDR3. The CDR3 DNA sequence: TGTGCCAGCAGCTTAAGGCCGATGATTTTAAGCGGGAGGGTCAGGGGCACCGGGGAGCTGTTTTTT. Amino acids: CASSLRPMILSGRVRGTGELFF.